Listed below are T cell receptor beta chains from one sample, sequenced in a study of shared clonotypes between healthy human individuals. Some clones are missing from TCRdb's copy, which holds only in-frame ones; the method was immunoSEQ multiplex PCR. Among some 1,600,000 clones listed, roughly 98% were seen once. The sequencing sample was made of naive CD4+ T cells sorted from blood. The receptors shown here come from a man between 25 and 39 years old in good health. CDR3s include the opening cysteine and the closing phenylalanine or tryptophan. Fields, in order: D gene, V gene, J gene, clone size, CDR3 DNA, CDR3 protein. A D gene is named only where the DNA matches it firmly. Clone size appears in some rows only: once, few, many, or a class for an expanded clone.

TRBD2	TRBV7-6	TRBJ2-7	NA	TGTGCCAGCAGCTTTTCAGAGGTTAGCGGGAGGAGCTCCTACGAGCAGTACTTC	CASSFSEVSGRSSYEQYF
NA	TRBV28	TRBJ2-7	NA	TGTGCCAGCAGCCCTACAGTGATCTACGAGCAGTACTTC	CASSPTVIYEQYF
NA	TRBV7-9	TRBJ2-5	NA	TGTGCCAGCAGCTTAGTGGCAGGAGGGAAGACCCAGTACTTC	CASSLVAGGKTQYF
NA	TRBV28	TRBJ2-7	NA	TGTGCCAGCAGTCTGGACAGCAGCGGAGGAGAGCAGTACTTC	CASSLDSSGGEQYF
NA	TRBV29-1	TRBJ2-3	NA	TGCAGCGTTGGACAGGCCCTTTTAGCACAAGATACGCAGTATTTT	CSVGQALLAQDTQYF
NA	TRBV28	TRBJ2-7	NA	TGTGCCAGCAGTGTGGACACCCTCCTCGAGCAGTACTTC	CASSVDTLLEQYF
TRBD1	TRBV5-1	TRBJ2-7	NA	TGCGCCAGCAGCTTGGAACAGGGGGCCGACGAGCAGTACTTC	CASSLEQGADEQYF
NA	TRBV19	TRBJ2-1	once	TGTGCCAGTAAGGACCCGATGAGCCAGCCGACTGAGCAGTTCTTC	CASKDPMSQPTEQFF
NA	TRBV9	TRBJ2-5	NA	TGTGCCAGCAGCGTAGGGTCAGGGAGATTACAAGAGACCCAGTACTTC	CASSVGSGRLQETQYF
NA	TRBV5-4	TRBJ2-5	NA	TGTGCCAGCAGCTTGTGGGCTGTCGAGACCCAGTACTTC	CASSLWAVETQYF
TRBD1	TRBV5-5	TRBJ1-2	NA	TGTGCCAGCAGCTTGCCGACAGGGAACCATGGCTACACCTTC	CASSLPTGNHGYTF
NA	TRBV19	TRBJ2-2	NA	TGTGCCAGTAGTATCATGAGGTCCCCCCTTGGTAGCGGGGAGCTGTTTTTT	CASSIMRSPLGSGELFF
NA	TRBV5-1	TRBJ2-7	NA	TGCGCCAGCAGCGCCGGAGCGGGACAGTACTACGAGCAGTACTTC	CASSAGAGQYYEQYF
TRBD2	TRBV25-1	TRBJ2-1	NA	TGTGCCAGCAGTCCGGGACTAGCGGGAGTCAATGAGCAGTTCTTC	CASSPGLAGVNEQFF
NA	TRBV10-1	TRBJ1-3	NA	TGCGCCAGCAGTGAGTCGGGATCGAGCTCTGGAAACACCATATATTTT	CASSESGSSSGNTIYF
NA	TRBV28	TRBJ1-1	NA	TGTGCCAGCAGGATAAGGTCCAATATCTTCACCGCTGAAGCTTTCTTT	CASRIRSNIFTAEAFF
NA	TRBV21-1	TRBJ2-5	NA	TGTGCCAGCAGCATTAGACAGGGTCAGGAGACCCAGTACTTC	CASSIRQGQETQYF
TRBD1	TRBV28	TRBJ2-7	NA	TGTGCCAGCAGGGGGTCGACAGGGTCCCCCTACGAGCAGTACTTC	CASRGSTGSPYEQYF
TRBD1	TRBV19	TRBJ1-2	NA	TGTGCCAGTAGCGACAGGGGAAACTATGGCTACACCTTC	CASSDRGNYGYTF
TRBD1	TRBV25-1	TRBJ1-1	NA	TGTGCCAGCAACGGACAGGGACACACTGAAGCTTTCTTT	CASNGQGHTEAFF
TRBD1	TRBV28	TRBJ2-7	once	TGTGCCAGCACTCGCACCATTACAGGGGGCGCGTTTTACGAGCAGTACTTC	CASTRTITGGAFYEQYF
NA	TRBV10-3	TRBJ2-4	NA	TGTGCCATCAGTGAGCCTAAAGCGTTGGGAAACATTCAGTACTTC	CAISEPKALGNIQYF
TRBD1	TRBV18	TRBJ2-5	NA	TGTGCCAGCCCCGGTGGGACAGGGGGTCAAGAGACCCAGTACTTC	CASPGGTGGQETQYF
NA	TRBV14	TRBJ2-7	NA	TGTGCCAGCAGCCAACGACTAAACGGAGTATACTTC	CASSQRLNGVYF
NA	TRBV10-2	TRBJ2-4	NA	TGCGCCAGCAGTGAGACGGGTTACGGCGGTAACATTCAGTACTTC	CASSETGYGGNIQYF
TRBD2	TRBV5-1	TRBJ2-1	NA	TGCGCCAGCAGCTCGGGTCTAGCGGGAGGAGTAAATGAGCAGTTCTTC	CASSSGLAGGVNEQFF
NA	TRBV18	TRBJ1-4	NA	TGTGCCAGCTCATCGCAGGGGACTAATGAAAAACTGTTTTTT	CASSSQGTNEKLFF
TRBD2	TRBV5-3	TRBJ2-3	NA	TGTGCCAGAAGCGGATCAGGGACTAGCGGGATTTCGCAGTATTTT	CARSGSGTSGISQYF
TRBD1	TRBV5-1	TRBJ1-4	NA	TGCGCCAGCAGCTTGGAGCCTTTAGGGGGCAGGGGTAATGAAAAACTGTTTTTT	CASSLEPLGGRGNEKLFF
NA	TRBV7-9	TRBJ2-1	NA	TGTGCCAGCAGCTCCTGGGCCTCGAATGAGCAGTTCTTC	CASSSWASNEQFF
TRBD1	TRBV29-1	TRBJ2-1	NA	TGCAGCGTTTCAGGGGGATACAATGAGCAGTTCTTC	CSVSGGYNEQFF